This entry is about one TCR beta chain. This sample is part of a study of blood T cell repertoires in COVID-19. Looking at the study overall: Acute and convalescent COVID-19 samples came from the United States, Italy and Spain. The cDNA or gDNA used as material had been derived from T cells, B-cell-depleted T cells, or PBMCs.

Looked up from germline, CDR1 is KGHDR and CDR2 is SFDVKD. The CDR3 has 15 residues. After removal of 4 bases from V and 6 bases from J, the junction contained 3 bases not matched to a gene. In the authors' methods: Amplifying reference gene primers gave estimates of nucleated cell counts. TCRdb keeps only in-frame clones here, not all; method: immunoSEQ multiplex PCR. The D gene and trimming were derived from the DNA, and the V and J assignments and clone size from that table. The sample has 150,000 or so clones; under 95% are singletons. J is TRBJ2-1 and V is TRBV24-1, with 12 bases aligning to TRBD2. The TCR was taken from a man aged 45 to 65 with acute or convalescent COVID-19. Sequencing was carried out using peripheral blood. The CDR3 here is CATSERTSGTNEQFF. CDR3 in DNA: TGTGCCACCAGTGAGAGGACTAGCGGGACCAATGAGCAGTTCTTC.